What follows are 30 T cell receptor beta chains derived from one specimen sequenced in a study of CD8+ T cells in alopecia areata. After isolation, RNA underwent reverse transcription to generate cDNA as the sequencing template. Measured with immunoSEQ multiplex PCR; TCRdb has only the in-frame clones, and not every one. Among some 170,000 clones listed, around 60% were seen once. Sequencing was performed on CD4+ T cells sorted from blood, taken at week 0. Receptor source: a human donor with alopecia areata.

The chain has TRBV30 and TRBJ2-5, with a possible D match to TRBD2 (5 bases). The CDR3 sequence is 10 residues long. The V gene's germline CDR1 is GTSNPN and CDR2 SVGIG (reference sequence). Trimming shortened V by 8 bases and J by 3 bases, and 7 bases separated the two germline ends. The CDR3 coding sequence is TGTGCCCGGGGAAAAGAGACCCAGTACTTC. The encoded protein is CARGKETQYF. Together with reference TRBV30 and TRBJ2-5, the CDR3 gives the full variable domain: SQTIHQWPATLVQPVGSPLSLECTVEGTSNPNLYWYRQAAGRGLQLLFYSVGIGQISSEVPQNLSASRPQDRQFILSSKKLLLSDSGFYLCARGKETQYFGPGTRLLVL.

This clone was seen only once. The CDR3 protein is CASSETPETQYF. In nucleotides, the CDR3 is TGTGCCAGCAGTGAGACCCCGGAGACCCAGTACTTC. The chain carries TRBV25-1 and TRBJ2-5; D call uncertain. This CDR3 is built from 12 residues. The germline CDR1 and CDR2 sequences are MGHDK and SYGVNS. Trimming left V 3 bases short and J 5 bases short, with 7 bases between.

V and J are TRBV29-1 and TRBJ2-3; no firm D call. The CDR3 loop spans 13 amino acids. Germline assignment: CDR1 SQVTM and CDR2 ANQGSEA. V dropped 6 bases and J dropped 0 bases, with 10 bases sitting between them. The CDR3 spells CSVLEFSTDTQYF. CDR3 nucleotide sequence: TGCAGCGTGCTGGAGTTTAGCACAGATACGCAGTATTTT.

There are many counts of this clone. The chain employs TRBV10-3 and TRBJ1-1, with TRBD1 matching 7 bases. The CDR3 is made up of 13 amino acids. From germline, CDR1 is ENHRY and CDR2 SYGVKD. V was clipped by 6 bases and J by 1 base; unmatched bases: 2. The CDR3 nucleotides are TGTGCCATCAGACAGGGGACGAACACTGAAGCTTTCTTT. Its translation: CAIRQGTNTEAFF.

J is TRBJ1-3 and V is TRBV30; D gene uncertain. V was clipped by 7 bases and J by 0 bases, with 16 bases between them. Germline values: CDR1 GTSNPN, CDR2 SVGIG (reference sequence). The CDR3 extends over 15 amino acids. The CDR3 region is CASWSGDISGNTIYF. CDR3 DNA: TGTGCCTCCTGGAGTGGGGATATCTCTGGAAACACCATATATTTT.

This clone was counted only a few times. V gene TRBV10-3 combines with J gene TRBJ1-6; D gene uncertain. CDR1 ENHRY and CDR2 SYGVKD come from the germline V gene. V shed 7 bases and J shed 5 bases, with 9 bases lying between them. CDR3 length equals 13 residues. The CDR3 sequence: CAITVRDNSPLHF. The CDR3 DNA reads TGTGCCATCACGGTCAGAGATAATTCACCCCTCCACTTT.

This chain joins TRBV27 and TRBJ1-5; D unclear. V dropped 5 bases and J dropped 1 base, with 9 bases sitting between them. The germline gives CDR1 MNHEY, CDR2 SMNVEV (reference sequence). The CDR3 length is 14 residues. Here the CDR3 DNA reads TGTGCCAGCAGTAGTTTACGAAGCAATCAGCCCCAGCATTTT. Protein sequence: CASSSLRSNQPQHF.

This clone was recorded a few times. This chain connects TRBV6-5 to TRBJ2-2; the D gene is possibly TRBD1 (6 bases). Germline V gives CDR1 MNHEY, CDR2 SVGAGI. With 6 bases removed from V and 0 bases from J, the gap between germline ends came to 11 bases. The CDR3 has 15 amino acids. In DNA form, the CDR3 reads TGTGCCAGCAGCCCCAGGACAGCGAACACCGGGGAGCTGTTTTTT. Protein: CASSPRTANTGELFF.

V gene TRBV19 combines with J gene TRBJ2-4; perhaps TRBD1 as D (5 bases). There are 16 residues in the CDR3. CDR1 is LNHDA and CDR2 is SQIVND in the germline V gene (reference sequence). V was trimmed by 1 base and J by 6 bases, leaving 16 bases between them. CDR3 in DNA: TGTGCCAGTAGTATAGTATCAGGGTGGGCTGGAAACATTCAGTACTTC. This gives the protein CASSIVSGWAGNIQYF. The full variable domain, rest sourced from reference TRBV19 and TRBJ2-4, is DGGITQSPKYLFRKEGQNVTLSCEQNLNHDAMYWYRQDPGQGLRLIYYSQIVNDFQKGDIAEGYSVSREKKESFPLTVTSAQKNPTAFYLCASSIVSGWAGNIQYFGAGTRLSVL.

The chain couples TRBV30 to TRBJ1-2, with D unresolved. Deletions cut 4 bases from V and 4 bases from J, with 10 bases between. Germline V gene lookup returns CDR1 GTSNPN and CDR2 SVGIG (reference sequence). The CDR3 is 12 residues long. DNA of the CDR3: TGTGCCTGGATGAGGGCCAGCTATGGCTACACCTTC. Its translation: CAWMRASYGYTF.

The chain has TRBV29-1 and TRBJ1-2; D may be TRBD1 (5 bases). The CDR3 runs 12 residues. Trimming cost V 3 bases and J 6 bases, with 11 bases left between them. CDR1 SQVTM and CDR2 ANQGSEA come from the germline V gene. CDR3 protein: CSVDTRQHGYTF. The CDR3 DNA follows: TGCAGCGTTGACACAAGACAGCATGGCTACACCTTC. The whole variable domain, filled in from reference TRBV29-1 and TRBJ1-2, reads SAVISQKPSRDICQRGTSLTIQCQVDSQVTMMFWYRQQPGQSLTLIATANQGSEATYESGFVIDKFPISRPNLTFSTLTVSNMSPEDSSIYLCSVDTRQHGYTFGSGTRLTVV.

The chain has TRBV30 and TRBJ1-1; no clear D gene. This CDR3 comprises 15 residues. Germline V gene lookup returns CDR1 GTSNPN and CDR2 SVGIG (reference sequence). The V end was cut by 2 bases, the J end by 0 bases, with 13 bases between. The CDR3 nucleotides read TGTGCCTGGAGTTTATTATGGGGAATGAACACTGAAGCTTTCTTT. It translates to CAWSLLWGMNTEAFF.

This clone was observed a few times. The V and J genes are TRBV5-6 and TRBJ2-5; TRBD2 agrees at 11 bases. Germline V gives CDR1 SGHDT, CDR2 YYEEEE. V dropped 0 bases and J dropped 4; count of bases not matched to a gene: 5. CDR3 length: 16 residues. DNA for the CDR3: TGTGCCAGCAGCTTGGTAGCGGGGGGGCCGGTAGAGACCCAGTACTTC. Amino acid sequence: CASSLVAGGPVETQYF.

A few counts support this clone. The chain combines TRBV5-1 with TRBJ2-5, with 8 bases fitting TRBD1. This CDR3 region has 14 residues. The germline gives CDR1 SGHRS, CDR2 YFSETQ. J was trimmed by 2 bases and V by 8 bases; bases with no gene match: 8. The CDR3 loop reads CASSGQGIQETQYF. The CDR3, as DNA: TGCGCCAGTAGTGGACAGGGAATTCAAGAGACCCAGTACTTC.

Written as DNA, the CDR3 is TGTGCCTGGATGACGATTTATGGCTACACCTTC. Its protein is CAWMTIYGYTF. This sequence joins TRBV30 and TRBJ1-2; no clear D. This CDR3 has 11 amino acids. Germline V gene lookup returns CDR1 GTSNPN and CDR2 SVGIG (reference sequence). The V end was cut by 4 bases, the J end by 5 bases, with 8 bases between. Together with reference TRBV30 and TRBJ1-2, the CDR3 gives the full variable domain: SQTIHQWPATLVQPVGSPLSLECTVEGTSNPNLYWYRQAAGRGLQLLFYSVGIGQISSEVPQNLSASRPQDRQFILSSKKLLLSDSGFYLCAWMTIYGYTFGSGTRLTVV.

This sequence joins TRBV6-5 and TRBJ1-5, with TRBD1 identical over 7 bases. CDR1 and CDR2 (germline): MNHEY, SVGAGI. V dropped 6 bases and J dropped 2; count of bases not matched to a gene: 4. This CDR3 contains 14 residues. The CDR3 DNA sequence: TGTGCCAGCAGGACAGGGCCGGGCAATCAGCCCCAGCATTTT. It codes for CASRTGPGNQPQHF.

The count of this clone is one. The chain uses TRBV27 and TRBJ1-5; no clear D gene. Germline loops: CDR1 MNHEY, CDR2 SMNVEV (reference sequence). The CDR3 loop spans 12 amino acids. The V end lost 5 bases, the J end lost 3 bases, and 5 bases lay between the germline ends. The CDR3 DNA reads TGTGCCAGCAGTCCCTACAATCAGCCCCAGCATTTT. As protein: CASSPYNQPQHF.

This clone was recorded only once. This sequence joins TRBV5-1 and TRBJ2-5; D uncertain. The CDR3 loop spans 13 amino acids. Trimming left V 4 bases short and J 1 base short, with 8 bases between. Germline lookup yields CDR1 SGHRS and CDR2 YFSETQ. The CDR3 nucleotides are TGCGCCAGCAGCGTCGGAACCCAAGAGACCCAGTACTTC. Protein: CASSVGTQETQYF.

V and J are TRBV9 and TRBJ1-1; D might be TRBD1 (5 bases). Germline CDR1 SGDLS, CDR2 YYNGEE. The CDR3 has 14 residues. V was trimmed by 3 bases and J by 1 base, leaving 10 bases between them. Here the CDR3 reads CASSGRQQNTEAFF. The DNA for the CDR3 is TGTGCCAGCAGCGGAAGACAGCAGAACACTGAAGCTTTCTTT.

The chain combines TRBV29-1 with TRBJ1-2, with TRBD1 as a possible D gene (6 bases). Trimming took 6 bases from V and 6 from J, leaving 20 bases between them. The germline CDR1 and CDR2 sequences are SQVTM and ANQGSEA. This CDR3 contains 14 residues. CDR3 DNA: TGCAGCGTAGGAGACCCCCGGGGGCGCGATGGCTACACCTTC. This encodes CSVGDPRGRDGYTF.

The chain uses TRBV27 and TRBJ1-2; D is perhaps TRBD1 (5 bases). V gave up 3 bases and J gave up 5 bases, with 10 bases separating them. Per germline, CDR1 MNHEY and CDR2 SMNVEV (reference sequence). The CDR3 is made up of 13 amino acids. This CDR3 is CASSLRGSYGYTF. DNA for the CDR3: TGTGCCAGCAGTTTGAGGGGTTCTTATGGCTACACCTTC.

The V gene is TRBV4-1, the J gene TRBJ2-3, with 13 bases lining up with TRBD2. Germline assignment: CDR1 MGHRA and CDR2 YSYEKL. The CDR3 is 16 residues long. With V trimmed by 4 bases and J by 3 bases, 4 bases remained unmatched. CDR3 nucleotides: TGCGCCAGCAGCCCAAGGACTAGCGGGGGTACAGATACGCAGTATTTT. Translating it yields CASSPRTSGGTDTQYF.

J is TRBJ1-2 and V is TRBV4-1; D is unclear. Germline lookup yields CDR1 MGHRA and CDR2 YSYEKL. The CDR3 extends over 14 amino acids. V lost 0 bases to trimming and J lost 4 bases, with 9 bases between them. Here the CDR3 reads CASSQERTAYGYTF. The CDR3 bases are TGCGCCAGCAGCCAAGAGCGTACAGCCTATGGCTACACCTTC.

The chain combines TRBV10-3 with TRBJ2-5; 8 bases match TRBD1. This CDR3 has 14 amino acids. CDR1 and CDR2 (germline): ENHRY, SYGVKD. V lost 2 bases, J lost 1 base, and 0 bases stayed unmatched. CDR3 in DNA: TGTGCCATCAGTGAGACAGGGGGCCAAGAGACCCAGTACTTC. Translating gives CAISETGGQETQYF.

The rearrangement joins TRBV7-2 to TRBJ2-1, with 9 bases that match TRBD2. This CDR3 comprises 16 residues. Germline V gene sequence: CDR1 SGHTA, CDR2 FQGNSA. V shed 1 base, J shed 6 bases, and the junction held 7 bases outside the gene matches. CDR3 coding DNA: TGTGCCAGCAGCTTAGAAGGACTAGCGACGTTCAATGAGCAGTTCTTC. It encodes CASSLEGLATFNEQFF.

V usage is TRBV14 and J usage is TRBJ1-1; D might be TRBD1 (5 bases). Between the trimmed V and J ends, which lost 5 bases and 4 bases, there was a span of 14 bases. This CDR3 contains 14 residues. Germline CDR1 reads SGHDN; CDR2 reads FVKESK. CDR3 in DNA: TGTGCCAGCAGCTTCGGGGCAGGGAGCACTGAAGCTTTCTTT. This encodes CASSFGAGSTEAFF.

The chain is built from TRBV4-1 and TRBJ1-1; unclear D gene. The CDR3 has 12 residues. V was shortened by 4 bases and J by 11 bases, with 14 bases between the two germline ends. From germline, CDR1 is MGHRA and CDR2 YSYEKL. As DNA, the CDR3 is TGCGCCAGCAGCCGTTCGGAGGGCCTGGCTTTCTTT. Amino acids: CASSRSEGLAFF.

The chain employs TRBV9 and TRBJ2-2; 10 bases are shared with TRBD2. In germline, CDR1 is SGDLS, CDR2 YYNGEE. The ends lost 4 bases at V and 6 bases at J; junction bases unmatched: 9. The CDR3 has 16 residues. The CDR3 bases are TGTGCCAGCAGCTCACCGGCAGCGGGGGGGCCCGGGGAGCTGTTTTTT. Its translation: CASSSPAAGGPGELFF.

J is TRBJ2-7 and V is TRBV30, with D possibly matching TRBD2 (5 bases). Per the germline V gene, CDR1 is GTSNPN and CDR2 is SVGIG (reference sequence). This CDR3 region has 13 residues. The V gene lost 3 bases and the J gene lost 6 bases, with 15 bases spanning the gap. CDR3: CAWSLGRETEQYF. The CDR3 bases are TGTGCCTGGAGCCTCGGAAGGGAGACCGAGCAGTACTTC. Complete variable domain (other parts from reference TRBV30 and TRBJ2-7): SQTIHQWPATLVQPVGSPLSLECTVEGTSNPNLYWYRQAAGRGLQLLFYSVGIGQISSEVPQNLSASRPQDRQFILSSKKLLLSDSGFYLCAWSLGRETEQYFGPGTRLTVT.

The rearrangement uses TRBV6-5 and TRBJ1-6; D ambiguous. Germline V CDR1 and CDR2: MNHEY, SVGAGI. The CDR3 length is 15 residues. The V end lost 2 bases, the J end lost 8 bases, and 13 bases lay between the germline ends. CDR3 region: CASSYTRGSYSPLHF. CDR3 coding DNA: TGTGCCAGCAGTTACACTAGAGGATCCTATTCACCCCTCCACTTT.